This T cell receptor (beta chain) is drawn from a study of T cell responses to AZD1222 COVID-19 vaccine. Germline CDR1 is MNHEY and CDR2 is SMNVEV (reference sequence). The CDR3 length is 14 residues. With 5 bases clipped from V and 2 bases from J, the junction kept 3 bases outside the gene matches. Profiled with immunoSEQ multiplex PCR; TCRdb holds only in-frame clones, not every one. The sample shows 150,000 or so clones, around 87% of them seen only once. Pooled samples include second doses given at about 4 or 12 weeks. Points from the study as a whole: It was only a handful of AZD1222 recipients who were seropositive at baseline. Clonal diversity was possibly underestimated, and the donors were mostly white British, with more females. Spike-specific TCR depth and breadth grew after two AZD1222 doses.

Of note for this clone: Its antigen is as yet unknown.

The receptor was derived from an adult who received the AZD1222 COVID-19 vaccine. Sequencing was performed on peripheral blood, taken 28 days after the second AZD1222 dose. V usage is TRBV27 and J usage is TRBJ2-7, with TRBD1 matching 10 bases. This chain's CDR3 is CASSRGQGAYEQYF. CDR3 coding DNA: TGTGCCAGCAGTCGTGGACAGGGGGCCTACGAGCAGTACTTC.